This T cell receptor beta chain was obtained from a study of Ad26.COV2.S vaccination and SARS-CoV-2 variants. A word on this clone: Antigen unknown. This sample includes further DNA sequences coding for the same CDR3.

The V end was cut by 3 bases, the J end by 2 bases, with 5 bases between. This CDR3 has 13 amino acids. Germline V gives CDR1 KGHSH, CDR2 LQKENI. Treatment described: approximately 18 received Ad26.COV2.S at low or high dose, single or two shots; a few received placebo; per-sample allocation not given. Samples analyzed were those drawn on day 63 after the first vaccine or placebo injection. Its platform was an Ad26 vector, and its expressed antigen was Wuhan-strain SARS-CoV-2 spike. Only in-frame clones appear in the TCRdb table, and some are missing; sequencing was by immunoSEQ multiplex PCR. This sample has a few hundred thousand clones, with roughly 85% found just once. Study-wide results and limits: Individuals receiving vaccine had higher spike-specific TCR breadth than placebo recipients did.

V is TRBV18 and J is TRBJ1-5; D ambiguous. Specimen: peripheral blood, collected in a trial of Ad26.COV2.S vaccine versus placebo. This receptor was obtained from a person aged 18-65 years who received the Ad26.COV2.S COVID-19 vaccine or a placebo. The CDR3 loop reads CASSPGGNQPQHF. The CDR3 DNA sequence: TGTGCCAGCTCACCGGGAGGCAATCAGCCCCAGCATTTT.